The TCR beta chain described here comes from a study of blood T cell repertoires in COVID-19. V was shortened by 0 bases and J by 2 bases, with 11 bases between the two germline ends. This CDR3 contains 16 residues. The V gene's germline CDR1 is MNHEY and CDR2 SVGAGI. Per the original data handling: From reference gene primer amplification, estimates of nucleated cell counts were derived. This table comes from immunoSEQ multiplex PCR, and its TCRdb copy is limited to in-frame clones, with some not included. That table gives V, J and clone size, and the DNA gave D and trimming. This table holds approximately 300,000 clones, around nine tenths found once. Cohort 3 donors were reported recovered after two negative PCRs, clearance, or symptom resolution.

The sample consisted of PBMCs or T cells enriched from blood (not recorded which). The rearrangement joins TRBV6-5 to TRBJ1-3; D unclear. This receptor was identified in a man aged 55 to 70 who had recovered from COVID-19. The DNA of the CDR3 is TGTGCCAGCAGTTACTCAGGAGGGTACACTGGAAACACCATATATTTT. Its translation is CASSYSGGYTGNTIYF.